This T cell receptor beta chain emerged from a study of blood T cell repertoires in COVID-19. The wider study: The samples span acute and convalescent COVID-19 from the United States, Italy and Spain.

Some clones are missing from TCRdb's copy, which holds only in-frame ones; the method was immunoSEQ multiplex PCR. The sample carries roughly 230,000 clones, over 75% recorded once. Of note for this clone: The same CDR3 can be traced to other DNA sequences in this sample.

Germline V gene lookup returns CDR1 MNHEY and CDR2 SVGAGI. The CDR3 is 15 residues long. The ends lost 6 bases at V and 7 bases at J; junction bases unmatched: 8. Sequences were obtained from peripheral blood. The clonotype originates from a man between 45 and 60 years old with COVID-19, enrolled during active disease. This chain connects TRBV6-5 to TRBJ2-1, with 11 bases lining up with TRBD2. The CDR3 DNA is TGTGCCAGCAGCCCCGGGACTAGCGGAAAAAATGAGCAGTTCTTC. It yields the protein CASSPGTSGKNEQFF.